Listed below are T cell receptor beta chains from one sample, sequenced in a study of early T cells in non-severe SARS-CoV-2 infection. TCRdb recomputed calls from the 5' RACE reads with MiXCR, one row per CDR3 protein. The repertoire consists of fewer than 25,000 distinct CDR3 sequences, with about 4% occurring once and the leading ten covering over 7%. The sample taken for sequencing was whole blood. The origin of the receptors is an adult who was a healthcare worker with PCR-confirmed SARS-CoV-2 infection or an uninfected control (not recorded which). Each CDR3 is given with its conserved first and last residue. D genes are given only for firm matches. The size entry gives once, few or many counts, or a class when the clone is expanded.

>TRBJ2-7|many|TRBD2|TRBV20-1
TGCAGTGCTAGAGATCGGTTAGCGGGGGGCTCCTACGAGCAGTACTTC
CSARDRLAGGSYEQYF
>TRBJ1-6|many|NA|TRBV7-2
TGTGCCAGCAGCTCATCCTCCCGTGGGGGGCTAAATTCACCCCTCCACTTT
CASSSSSRGGLNSPLHF
>TRBJ1-5|many|NA|TRBV4-3
TGCGCCAGCAGCCAAGATTGGGGGCAGCCCCAGCATTTT
CASSQDWGQPQHF
>TRBJ2-3|few|TRBD2|TRBV14
TGTGCCAGCAGCCGAGGGACTAGCGGGGGACGGGATACGCAGTATTTT
CASSRGTSGGRDTQYF
>TRBJ1-1|many|TRBD1|TRBV12-3/TRBV12-4
TGTGCCAGCAGTTGGGGCAGGGGGATCACTGAAGCTTTCTTT
CASSWGRGITEAFF
>TRBJ2-1|many|NA|TRBV5-6
TGTGCCAGCAGCTTGGAATTCCTAGCTATTAACAATGAGCAGTTCTTC
CASSLEFLAINNEQFF
>TRBJ1-1|many|NA|TRBV6-6
TGTGCCAGCAGCCCCTACAGGGATGAAGCTTTCTTT
CASSPYRDEAFF
>TRBJ2-5|many|NA|TRBV11-2
TGTGCCAGCAGCTTAGGCCCGGGGCCGGAAGAGACCCAGTACTTC
CASSLGPGPEETQYF
>TRBJ2-5|many|NA|TRBV15
TGTGCCACCAGCCGAAGTTACCAAGAGACCCAGTACTTC
CATSRSYQETQYF
>TRBJ2-6|many|NA|TRBV4-2
TGTGCCAGCAGCCAATCGACTGGCTCTGGGGCCAACGTCCTGACTTTC
CASSQSTGSGANVLTF
>TRBJ1-2|many|NA|TRBV6-4
TGTGCCAGGAGTAGGGCGAGTGGCTACACCTTC
CARSRASGYTF